This T cell receptor beta chain was recorded in a study of identifying expanded T cells in peripheral blood. This CDR3 has 16 residues. The V gene's germline CDR1 is MNHEY and CDR2 SVGAGI. The ends were cut back, 2 bases at V and 7 bases at J, with 20 bases in the middle. With respect to this clone: The antigen remains undetermined.

Whole-study results and caveats: Over about two and four weeks, about 15 and 18 clones changed, versus 1.2 between replicates.

Profiling relied on immunoSEQ multiplex PCR, and the TCRdb table lists in-frame clones only, not all of them. The table shows tens of thousands of clones, with 82% occurring only once. The receptor comes from a person aged 18-70 years in good health. The sample consisted of blood. The chain recombines TRBV6-5 with TRBJ1-2; a weak D match, TRBD1 (5 bases). In DNA form, the CDR3 reads TGTGCCAGCAGTTACGGGGCAGGTCCTCAACCCACTGGCTACACCTTC. Protein product: CASSYGAGPQPTGYTF.